This T cell receptor beta chain was identified during a study of cytomegalovirus exposure and HLA in healthy donors. To note about this clone: Its matching antigen is unknown.

The germline V and J ends were trimmed by 6 bases and 5 bases, with 7 bases remaining between them. Germline V gene lookup returns CDR1 MNHEY and CDR2 SMNVEV (reference sequence). The CDR3 has 11 amino acids. Whole-study results and caveats: DRB1 had the most TCR associations and HLA-C the fewest, a later analysis found, with rates varying by HLA locus. It was taken for granted in presence/absence analyses that sequencing depth across donors was roughly uniform. The authors enumerated under 200 TCR beta chains as linked to cytomegalovirus.

A multiplex PCR was run with 60 Vbeta primers and 13 Jbeta primers. Assay: immunoSEQ multiplex PCR; the TCRdb copy retains only in-frame clones and omits some. This table holds some 180,000 clones, around 78% found once. Sequenced input: PBMCs. The V and J genes are TRBV27 and TRBJ1-1, with D possibly TRBD1 on 6 matching bases. The TCR comes from a man aged 18 to 29 in good health and CMV-seronegative. This CDR3 reads CASSRGTEAFF. The CDR3 region has the DNA TGTGCCAGCAGCAGGGGAACTGAAGCTTTCTTT.